This TCR beta chain was captured in a study of patients and donors after allogeneic stem cell transplantation. TCRdb re-called the RT-PCR reads through MiXCR, storing one row per CDR3 protein. This sample has under 200,000 distinct CDR3 sequences, with approximately 28% found just once. V was pared by 0 bases and J by 6 bases, with 7 bases between. The CDR3 runs to 13 residues. Germline V gene lookup returns CDR1 SGHVS and CDR2 FNYEAQ. The specimen sequenced was blood, either unsorted or a sorted T cell fraction (not recorded which). This clonotype was obtained from a human donor who was either an allogeneic HSCT recipient or a stem cell or donor lymphocyte infusion donor (not recorded which). It is not recorded whose cells these are; they may come from a transplant donor. The V call is TRBV7-6, the J call TRBJ2-3; D gene ambiguous. The CDR3 DNA reads as TGTGCCAGCAGCTTAGCACTCTGGGATACGCAGTATTTT. Translating gives CASSLALWDTQYF.